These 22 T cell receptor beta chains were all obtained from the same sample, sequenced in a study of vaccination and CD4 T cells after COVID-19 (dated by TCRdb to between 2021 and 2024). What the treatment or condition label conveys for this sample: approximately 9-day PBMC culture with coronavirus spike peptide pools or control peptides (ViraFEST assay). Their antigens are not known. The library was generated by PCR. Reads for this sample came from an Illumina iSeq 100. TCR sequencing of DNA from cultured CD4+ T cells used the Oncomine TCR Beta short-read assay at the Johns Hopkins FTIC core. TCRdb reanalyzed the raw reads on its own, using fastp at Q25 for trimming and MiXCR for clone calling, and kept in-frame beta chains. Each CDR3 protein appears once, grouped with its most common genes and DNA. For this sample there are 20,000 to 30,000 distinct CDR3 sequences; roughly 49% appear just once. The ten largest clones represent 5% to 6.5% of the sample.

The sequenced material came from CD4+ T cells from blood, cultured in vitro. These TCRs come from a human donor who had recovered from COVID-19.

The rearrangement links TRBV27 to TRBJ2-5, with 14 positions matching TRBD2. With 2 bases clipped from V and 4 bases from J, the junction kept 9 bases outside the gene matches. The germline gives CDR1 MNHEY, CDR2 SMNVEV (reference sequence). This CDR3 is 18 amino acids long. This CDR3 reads CASSLGGLAGARGETQYF. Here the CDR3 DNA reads TGTGCCAGCAGTTTAGGGGGACTAGCGGGAGCTCGGGGAGAGACCCAGTACTTC.

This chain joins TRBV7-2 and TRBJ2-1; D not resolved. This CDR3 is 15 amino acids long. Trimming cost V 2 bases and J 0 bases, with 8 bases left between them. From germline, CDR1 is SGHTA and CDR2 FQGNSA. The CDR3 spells CASSLTGDSYNEQFF. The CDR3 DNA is TGTGCCAGCAGCTTAACCGGAGACTCCTACAATGAGCAGTTCTTC.

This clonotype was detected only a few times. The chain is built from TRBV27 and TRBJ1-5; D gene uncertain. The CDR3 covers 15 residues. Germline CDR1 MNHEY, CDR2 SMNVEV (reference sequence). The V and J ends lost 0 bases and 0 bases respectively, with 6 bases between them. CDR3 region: CASSLSTDSNQPQHF. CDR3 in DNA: TGTGCCAGCAGTTTATCGACCGATAGCAATCAGCCCCAGCATTTT.

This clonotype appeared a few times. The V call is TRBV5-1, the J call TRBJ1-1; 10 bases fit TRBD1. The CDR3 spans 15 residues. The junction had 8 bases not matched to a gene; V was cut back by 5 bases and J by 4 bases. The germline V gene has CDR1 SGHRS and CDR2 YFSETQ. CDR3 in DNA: TGCGCCAGCAGGCCCGACAGGGGGCAGGTCACTGAAGCTTTCTTT. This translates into CASRPDRGQVTEAFF.

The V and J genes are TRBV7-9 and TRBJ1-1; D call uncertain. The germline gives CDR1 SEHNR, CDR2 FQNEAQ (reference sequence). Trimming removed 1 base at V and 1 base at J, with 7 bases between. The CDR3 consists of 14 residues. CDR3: CASSLDTRNTEAFF. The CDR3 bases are TGTGCCAGCAGCTTAGATACGAGGAACACTGAAGCTTTCTTT.

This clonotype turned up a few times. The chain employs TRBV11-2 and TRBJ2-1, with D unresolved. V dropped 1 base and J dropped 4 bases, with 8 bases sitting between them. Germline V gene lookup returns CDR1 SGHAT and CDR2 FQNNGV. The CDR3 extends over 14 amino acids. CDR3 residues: CASSLVSGYNEQFF. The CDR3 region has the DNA TGTGCCAGCAGCTTAGTCTCCGGGTACAATGAGCAGTTCTTC.

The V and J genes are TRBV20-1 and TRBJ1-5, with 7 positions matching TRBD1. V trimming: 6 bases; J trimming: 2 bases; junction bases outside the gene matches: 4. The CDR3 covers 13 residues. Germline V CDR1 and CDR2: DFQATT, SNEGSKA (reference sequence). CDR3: CSARGQGNQPQHF. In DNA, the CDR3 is TGCAGTGCCCGTGGACAGGGCAATCAGCCCCAGCATTTT.

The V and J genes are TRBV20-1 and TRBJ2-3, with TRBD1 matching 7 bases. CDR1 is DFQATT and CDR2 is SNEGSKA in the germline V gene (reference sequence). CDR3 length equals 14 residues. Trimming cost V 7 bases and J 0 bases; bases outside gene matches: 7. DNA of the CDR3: TGCAGTGTTTCCGGACAGGATAGCACAGATACGCAGTATTTT. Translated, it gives CSVSGQDSTDTQYF.

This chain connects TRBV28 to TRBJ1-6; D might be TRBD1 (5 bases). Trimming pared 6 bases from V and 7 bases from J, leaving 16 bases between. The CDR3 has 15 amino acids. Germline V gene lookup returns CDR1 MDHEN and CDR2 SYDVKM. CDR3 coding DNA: TGTGCCAGCAGACCAGGCGGGGGTAGAAATTCACCCCTCCACTTT. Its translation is CASRPGGGRNSPLHF. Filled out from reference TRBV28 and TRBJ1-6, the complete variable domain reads DVKVTQSSRYLVKRTGEKVFLECVQDMDHENMFWYRQDPGLGLRLIYFSYDVKMKEKGDIPEGYSVSREKKERFSLILESASTNQTSMYLCASRPGGGRNSPLHFGNGTRLTVT.

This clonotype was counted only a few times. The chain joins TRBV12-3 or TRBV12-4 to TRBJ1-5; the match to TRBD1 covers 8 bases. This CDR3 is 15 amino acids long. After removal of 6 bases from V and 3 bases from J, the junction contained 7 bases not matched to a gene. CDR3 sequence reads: CASRGGQGDNQPQHF. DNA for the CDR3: TGTGCCAGCAGGGGAGGACAGGGTGACAATCAGCCCCAGCATTTT.

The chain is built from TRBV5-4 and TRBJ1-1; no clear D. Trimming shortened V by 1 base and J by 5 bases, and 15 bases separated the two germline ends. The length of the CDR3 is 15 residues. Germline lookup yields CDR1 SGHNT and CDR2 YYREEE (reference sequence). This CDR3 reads CASSLNKGGWTEAFF. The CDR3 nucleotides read TGTGCCAGCAGCTTGAATAAGGGAGGCTGGACTGAAGCTTTCTTT.

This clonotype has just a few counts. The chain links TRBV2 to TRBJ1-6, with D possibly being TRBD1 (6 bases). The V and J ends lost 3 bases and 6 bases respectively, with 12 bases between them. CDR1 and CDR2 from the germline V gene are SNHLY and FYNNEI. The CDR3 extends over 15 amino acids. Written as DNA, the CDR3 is TGTGCCAGCAGTGATCGTGGGGGCGGTAATTCACCCCTCCACTTT. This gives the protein CASSDRGGGNSPLHF. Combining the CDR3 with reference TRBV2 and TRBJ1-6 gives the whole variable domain EPEVTQTPSHQVTQMGQEVILRCVPISNHLYFYWYRQILGQKVEFLVSFYNNEISEKSEIFDDQFSVERPDGSNFTLKIRSTKLEDSAMYFCASSDRGGGNSPLHFGNGTRLTVT.

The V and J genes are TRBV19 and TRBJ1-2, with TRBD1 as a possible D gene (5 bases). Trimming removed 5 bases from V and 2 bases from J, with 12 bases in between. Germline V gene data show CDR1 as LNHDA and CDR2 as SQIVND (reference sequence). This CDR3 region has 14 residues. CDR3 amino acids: CASSPDRGNYGYTF. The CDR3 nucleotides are TGTGCCAGTAGTCCTGACCGGGGGAACTATGGCTACACCTTC.

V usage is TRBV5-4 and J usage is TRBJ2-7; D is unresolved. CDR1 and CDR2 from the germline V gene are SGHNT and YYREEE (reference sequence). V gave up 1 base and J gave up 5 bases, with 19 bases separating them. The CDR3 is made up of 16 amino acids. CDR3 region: CASSLSPTTMPDEQYF. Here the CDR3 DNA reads TGTGCCAGCAGCTTGAGCCCCACGACGATGCCGGACGAGCAGTACTTC.

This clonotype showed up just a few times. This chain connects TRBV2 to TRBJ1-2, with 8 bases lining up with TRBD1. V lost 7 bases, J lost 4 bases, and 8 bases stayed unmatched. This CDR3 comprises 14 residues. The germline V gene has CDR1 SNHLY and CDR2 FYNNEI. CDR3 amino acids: CASNPGGRGYGYTF. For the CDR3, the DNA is TGTGCCAGCAATCCAGGGGGCCGGGGCTATGGCTACACCTTC.

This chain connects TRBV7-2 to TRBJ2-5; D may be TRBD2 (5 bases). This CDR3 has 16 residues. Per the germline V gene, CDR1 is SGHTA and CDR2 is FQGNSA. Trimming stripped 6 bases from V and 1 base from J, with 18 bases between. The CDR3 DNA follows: TGTGCCAGCAGTCGTACCCCGGGAACCCGCCAAGAGACCCAGTACTTC. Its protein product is CASSRTPGTRQETQYF.

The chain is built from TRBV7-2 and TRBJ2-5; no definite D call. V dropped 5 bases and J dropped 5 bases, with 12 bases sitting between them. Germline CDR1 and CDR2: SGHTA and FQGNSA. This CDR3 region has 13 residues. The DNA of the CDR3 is TGTGCCAGCAGCCGAGGAACCCGGGAGACCCAGTACTTC. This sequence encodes CASSRGTRETQYF.

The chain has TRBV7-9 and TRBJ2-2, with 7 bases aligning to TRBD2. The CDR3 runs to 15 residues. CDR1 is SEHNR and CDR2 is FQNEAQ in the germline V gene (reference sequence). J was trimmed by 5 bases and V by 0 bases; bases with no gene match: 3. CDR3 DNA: TGTGCCAGCAGCTTAGCGCGGGGGAGGACCGGGGAGCTGTTTTTT. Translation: CASSLARGRTGELFF.

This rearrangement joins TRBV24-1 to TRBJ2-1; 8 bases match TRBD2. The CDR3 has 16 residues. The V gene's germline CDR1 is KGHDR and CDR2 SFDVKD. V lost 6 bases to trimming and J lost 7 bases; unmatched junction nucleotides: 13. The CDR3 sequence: CATSSLFGREGNEQFF. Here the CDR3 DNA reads TGTGCCACCAGTTCTTTGTTCGGGAGGGAAGGGAATGAGCAGTTCTTC.

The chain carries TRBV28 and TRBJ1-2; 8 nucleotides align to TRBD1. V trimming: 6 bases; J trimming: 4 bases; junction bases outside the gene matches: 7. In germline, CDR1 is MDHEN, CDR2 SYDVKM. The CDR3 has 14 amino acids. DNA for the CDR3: TGTGCCAGCAGAACAGGGGGGGCCCTCTATGGCTACACCTTC. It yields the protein CASRTGGALYGYTF.

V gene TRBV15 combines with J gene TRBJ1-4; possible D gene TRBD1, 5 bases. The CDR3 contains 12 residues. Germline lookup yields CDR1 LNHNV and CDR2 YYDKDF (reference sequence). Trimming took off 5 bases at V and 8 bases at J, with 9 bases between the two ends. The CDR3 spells CATSQSGEKLFF. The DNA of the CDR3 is TGTGCCACCAGCCAGTCAGGGGAAAAACTGTTTTTT.

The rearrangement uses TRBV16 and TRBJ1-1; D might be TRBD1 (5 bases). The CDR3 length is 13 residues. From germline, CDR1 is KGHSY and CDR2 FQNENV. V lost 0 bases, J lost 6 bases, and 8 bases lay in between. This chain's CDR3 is CASSQSRGAEAFF. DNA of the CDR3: TGTGCCAGCAGCCAATCACGGGGCGCTGAAGCTTTCTTT.